This TCR beta chain is from a study of shared T cell receptors in the human thymus. This table comes from immunoSEQ multiplex PCR, and its TCRdb copy is limited to in-frame clones, with some not included. The repertoire consists of 720,000 or so clones, with 75% to 90% occurring once and the leading ten covering around 0.0094%. These records were also assigned to another study, of human thymus T cells. According to that study: The people who donated were healthy Finnish babies having corrective surgery for congenital heart defects. Thymus was obtained from resections taken during corrective heart surgery. What appeared biased in thymic and blood repertoires was the usage of V and J genes. Unrelated individuals had highly overlapping thymic repertoires, as reported in related research.

The TCR comes from a girl in the first two years of life with a congenital heart defect. The source material was thymocytes.

The DNA of the CDR3 is TGCGCCAGCAGCGGCGCTGGAGCGCAGTATTTT. Translating it yields CASSGAGAQYF. J is TRBJ2-3 and V is TRBV5-1; the D is unclear. Germline assignment: CDR1 SGHRS and CDR2 YFSETQ. The V end was cut by 4 bases, the J end by 10 bases, with 10 bases between. There are 11 residues in the CDR3.